This is a list of T cell receptor beta chains from one sample in a study of T-cell reconstitution after alpha-beta-depleted transplantation in children. TCRdb called the PCR reads again in MiXCR, with one record for every CDR3 protein. The table shows about 610,000 distinct CDR3 sequences, with roughly a tenth occurring only once. The sample consisted of PBMCs from the stem cell graft donor, taken from the stem cell graft. The receptors derive from a human donor who donated a stem cell graft to a child with acute myeloid leukemia. Both conserved end residues are part of each CDR3. A D gene is named only where the DNA matches it firmly. The size entry is marked missing in some rows and otherwise reads once, few, many or a size class.

v_gene: TRBV4-2; j_gene: TRBJ2-2; d_gene: TRBD2; abundance: -; CDR3nt: TGTGCCAGCAGCCAAGTTAGCGGGAGTATCGGCGGGGAGCTGTTTTTT; CDR3aa: CASSQVSGSIGGELFF
v_gene: TRBV15; j_gene: TRBJ2-1; d_gene: TRBD2; abundance: once; CDR3nt: TGTGCCACCAGCCCGCGACTAGCGGGTTCTTCCTACAATGAGCAGTTCTTC; CDR3aa: CATSPRLAGSSYNEQFF
v_gene: TRBV12-3/TRBV12-4; j_gene: TRBJ2-1; d_gene: -; abundance: -; CDR3nt: TGTGCCAGCAGTTCGCCGGACCTCTCCTACAATGAGCAGTTCTTC; CDR3aa: CASSSPDLSYNEQFF
v_gene: TRBV3-1; j_gene: TRBJ2-1; d_gene: -; abundance: many; CDR3nt: TGTGCCAGCAGCCCCCCCGGGGGCAACAATGAGCAGTTCTTC; CDR3aa: CASSPPGGNNEQFF
v_gene: TRBV5-1; j_gene: TRBJ1-5; d_gene: -; abundance: few; CDR3nt: TGCGCCAGCAGCTGGGGAGGGAAGAGCAATCAGCCCCAGCATTTT; CDR3aa: CASSWGGKSNQPQHF
v_gene: TRBV7-9; j_gene: TRBJ2-1; d_gene: -; abundance: few; CDR3nt: TGTGCCAGCAGCTTATTCGGAGGTAGCCGCAATGAGCAGTTCTTC; CDR3aa: CASSLFGGSRNEQFF
v_gene: TRBV20-1; j_gene: TRBJ2-1; d_gene: -; abundance: few; CDR3nt: TGCAGTGCCCTCGGCGGGACGGGGAGCTCCTACAATGAGCAGTTCTTC; CDR3aa: CSALGGTGSSYNEQFF
v_gene: TRBV20-1; j_gene: TRBJ1-2; d_gene: -; abundance: few; CDR3nt: TGCAGTGCTAGAGATCCCACAGACCCTAACTATGGCTACACCTTC; CDR3aa: CSARDPTDPNYGYTF
v_gene: TRBV12-3/TRBV12-4; j_gene: TRBJ1-2; d_gene: -; abundance: few; CDR3nt: TGTGCCAGCAGTTTACGCCCGGGGGGTAACTATGGCTACACCTTC; CDR3aa: CASSLRPGGNYGYTF
v_gene: TRBV9; j_gene: TRBJ1-1; d_gene: -; abundance: -; CDR3nt: TGTGCCAGCAGCGTAGATCCACAGGGCACTGAAGCTTTCTTT; CDR3aa: CASSVDPQGTEAFF
v_gene: TRBV7-2; j_gene: TRBJ2-5; d_gene: TRBD2; abundance: few; CDR3nt: TGTGCCAGCAGCTTAAAATCAGGACTAGCAGTTCAAGAGACCCAGTACTTC; CDR3aa: CASSLKSGLAVQETQYF
v_gene: TRBV7-2; j_gene: TRBJ2-5; d_gene: -; abundance: few; CDR3nt: TGTGCCAGCAGCTTCGATGGGACTCCCTCAGAGACCCAGTACTTC; CDR3aa: CASSFDGTPSETQYF
v_gene: TRBV18; j_gene: TRBJ2-3; d_gene: TRBD2; abundance: -; CDR3nt: TGTGCCAGCTCACCAGCACCAATGACTAGCGGTAGCACAGATACGCAGTATTTT; CDR3aa: CASSPAPMTSGSTDTQYF
v_gene: TRBV28; j_gene: TRBJ1-1; d_gene: -; abundance: -; CDR3nt: TGTGCCAGCGCCCAAGGGACCGCGAACACTGAAGCTTTCTTT; CDR3aa: CASAQGTANTEAFF
v_gene: TRBV28; j_gene: TRBJ1-1; d_gene: -; abundance: many; CDR3nt: TGTGCCACCAGGGGGAACACTGAAGCTTTCTTT; CDR3aa: CATRGNTEAFF
v_gene: TRBV7-9; j_gene: TRBJ1-1; d_gene: -; abundance: many; CDR3nt: TGTGCCAGCAGCGACGTGTACACTGAAGCTTTCTTT; CDR3aa: CASSDVYTEAFF
v_gene: TRBV5-1; j_gene: TRBJ1-2; d_gene: -; abundance: -; CDR3nt: TGCGCCAGCAGCTGGTCCGGGGGGGCTCACGGCTATGGCTACACCTTC; CDR3aa: CASSWSGGAHGYGYTF
v_gene: TRBV5-1; j_gene: TRBJ2-3; d_gene: -; abundance: -; CDR3nt: TGCGCCAGCCGTTCGGGGCCAGCAGATACGCAGTATTTT; CDR3aa: CASRSGPADTQYF
v_gene: TRBV20-1; j_gene: TRBJ2-3; d_gene: TRBD2; abundance: -; CDR3nt: TGCAGTGCTAGAGGAGCAACTAGCGGGAGGGCAGATACGCAGTATTTT; CDR3aa: CSARGATSGRADTQYF
v_gene: TRBV12-3/TRBV12-4; j_gene: TRBJ2-3; d_gene: TRBD2; abundance: few; CDR3nt: TGTGCCAGCAGCCAGCTTAGCGGGGACACAGATACGCAGTATTTT; CDR3aa: CASSQLSGDTDTQYF
v_gene: TRBV27; j_gene: TRBJ2-7; d_gene: TRBD2; abundance: many; CDR3nt: TGTGCCAGCAGTTTAATTAGCGGGAGAGGAACCTACGAGCAGTACTTC; CDR3aa: CASSLISGRGTYEQYF
v_gene: TRBV20-1; j_gene: TRBJ2-1; d_gene: -; abundance: many; CDR3nt: TGCAGTGCTAAGGGCGGGCTTAATGAGCAGTTCTTC; CDR3aa: CSAKGGLNEQFF
v_gene: TRBV27; j_gene: TRBJ2-1; d_gene: TRBD2; abundance: -; CDR3nt: TGTGCCAGCAGTTTGGGAGCGGGAGTGGTCGGCAATGAGCAGTTCTTC; CDR3aa: CASSLGAGVVGNEQFF
v_gene: TRBV20-1; j_gene: TRBJ2-7; d_gene: -; abundance: many; CDR3nt: TGCAGTGCTTCTCAGCCGGTGAGCTCCTACGAGCAGTACTTC; CDR3aa: CSASQPVSSYEQYF
v_gene: TRBV9; j_gene: TRBJ2-7; d_gene: TRBD2; abundance: few; CDR3nt: TGTGCCAGCAGCGTAGACCCAGCGGGAGGCGAGCAGTACTTC; CDR3aa: CASSVDPAGGEQYF
v_gene: TRBV28; j_gene: TRBJ2-7; d_gene: TRBD2; abundance: few; CDR3nt: TGTGCCAGCAGTTCTAGCGGGAGGGCTTGGGAGCAGTACTTC; CDR3aa: CASSSSGRAWEQYF
v_gene: TRBV5-1; j_gene: TRBJ1-3; d_gene: -; abundance: many; CDR3nt: TGCGCCAGCAGCTTGGGTGGAGCACTTCGAACTGGAAACACCATATATTTT; CDR3aa: CASSLGGALRTGNTIYF
v_gene: TRBV29-1; j_gene: TRBJ1-2; d_gene: TRBD1; abundance: few; CDR3nt: TGCAGCGTCGACATGGGGACAGTTCCGGGGGGCTACACCTTC; CDR3aa: CSVDMGTVPGGYTF
v_gene: TRBV6-9; j_gene: TRBJ1-4; d_gene: TRBD1; abundance: -; CDR3nt: TGTGCCAGCAGTTATTTGGGACAGGGAGGGGAAAAACTGTTTTTT; CDR3aa: CASSYLGQGGEKLFF
v_gene: TRBV20-1; j_gene: TRBJ1-2; d_gene: -; abundance: -; CDR3nt: TGCAGTGCTAGGATGGAGGGGACTAGCGGCTACACCTTC; CDR3aa: CSARMEGTSGYTF
v_gene: TRBV7-9; j_gene: TRBJ1-5; d_gene: -; abundance: -; CDR3nt: TGTGCCAGCAGCCATACAAAGGCGAGCAATCAGCCCCAGCATTTT; CDR3aa: CASSHTKASNQPQHF
v_gene: TRBV28; j_gene: TRBJ2-2; d_gene: TRBD2; abundance: -; CDR3nt: TGTGCCAGCAGTTTAGGGTCAGCGGGGAAGGGCGGGGAGCTGTTTTTT; CDR3aa: CASSLGSAGKGGELFF
v_gene: TRBV6-1; j_gene: TRBJ1-4; d_gene: -; abundance: few; CDR3nt: TGTGCCAGCAGTGAGGAGGTTGAAAAACTGTTTTTT; CDR3aa: CASSEEVEKLFF
v_gene: TRBV29-1; j_gene: TRBJ2-1; d_gene: TRBD2; abundance: few; CDR3nt: TGCAGCGTTGAACCGGCTAGCGGGGGTGTCCTCAATGAGCAGTTCTTC; CDR3aa: CSVEPASGGVLNEQFF
v_gene: TRBV4-3; j_gene: TRBJ2-1; d_gene: -; abundance: many; CDR3nt: TGCGCCAGCAGCCAAGGGGTGGCGGGGTACAATGAGCAGTTCTTC; CDR3aa: CASSQGVAGYNEQFF
v_gene: TRBV5-1; j_gene: TRBJ2-1; d_gene: -; abundance: -; CDR3nt: TGCGCCAGCAGCTTTTTTCGACACAATGAGCAGTTCTTC; CDR3aa: CASSFFRHNEQFF
v_gene: TRBV5-1; j_gene: TRBJ2-6; d_gene: -; abundance: -; CDR3nt: TGCGCCAGCAGCTTGGTGGGCAGGGCCCCCCCTGGGGCCAACGTCCTGACTTTC; CDR3aa: CASSLVGRAPPGANVLTF
v_gene: TRBV5-1; j_gene: TRBJ2-7; d_gene: TRBD1; abundance: many; CDR3nt: TGCGCCAGCAGCTTGATCAGGGGGACCTACGAGCAGTACTTC; CDR3aa: CASSLIRGTYEQYF
v_gene: TRBV9; j_gene: TRBJ1-6; d_gene: -; abundance: -; CDR3nt: TGTGCCAGCAGCGTGGATGTAGGGAGCTCCTATAATTCACCCCTCCACTTT; CDR3aa: CASSVDVGSSYNSPLHF
v_gene: TRBV7-2; j_gene: TRBJ2-3; d_gene: -; abundance: many; CDR3nt: TGTGCCAGCAGCCGGGAGGATACGCAGTATTTT; CDR3aa: CASSREDTQYF
v_gene: TRBV7-2; j_gene: TRBJ1-5; d_gene: TRBD1; abundance: -; CDR3nt: TGTGCCAGCAGATTTGACAGGGCTAGCAATCAGCCCCAGCATTTT; CDR3aa: CASRFDRASNQPQHF
v_gene: TRBV3-1; j_gene: TRBJ2-5; d_gene: TRBD2; abundance: -; CDR3nt: TGTGCCAGCAGCCTGGGGCTAGCGGGAGGCCAACGACCGGAGACCCAGTACTTC; CDR3aa: CASSLGLAGGQRPETQYF
v_gene: TRBV10-3; j_gene: TRBJ2-1; d_gene: TRBD2; abundance: many; CDR3nt: TGTGCCATCAGTGCTAGCGGGGATGCGTACAATGAGCAGTTCTTC; CDR3aa: CAISASGDAYNEQFF
v_gene: TRBV29-1; j_gene: TRBJ1-1; d_gene: TRBD1; abundance: -; CDR3nt: TGCAGCGTCGGGGGGGAACAGGGGAGGTTTAACACTGAAGCTTTCTTT; CDR3aa: CSVGGEQGRFNTEAFF
v_gene: TRBV12-3/TRBV12-4; j_gene: TRBJ2-1; d_gene: -; abundance: -; CDR3nt: TGTGCCAGCACCAAGGGAAGGGGAGGTAATGAGCAGTTCTTC; CDR3aa: CASTKGRGGNEQFF
v_gene: TRBV12-3/TRBV12-4; j_gene: TRBJ2-2; d_gene: -; abundance: -; CDR3nt: TGTGCCAACCGAAAAGGGACCGGGGAGCTGTTTTTT; CDR3aa: CANRKGTGELFF
v_gene: TRBV5-6; j_gene: TRBJ2-7; d_gene: -; abundance: few; CDR3nt: TGTGCCAGCAGCTTCTTAGCGGATCCCGACTACGAGCAGTACTTC; CDR3aa: CASSFLADPDYEQYF
v_gene: TRBV2; j_gene: TRBJ2-3; d_gene: TRBD2; abundance: few; CDR3nt: TGTGCCAGCAGGGGACTAGCGTGGACAGATACGCAGTATTTT; CDR3aa: CASRGLAWTDTQYF
v_gene: TRBV20-1; j_gene: TRBJ2-7; d_gene: -; abundance: -; CDR3nt: TGCAGTGCCCCGCGAAAAATCAGGGACTACGAGCAGTACTTC; CDR3aa: CSAPRKIRDYEQYF
v_gene: TRBV6-5; j_gene: TRBJ1-5; d_gene: -; abundance: few; CDR3nt: TGTGCCAGCAGCCCCAGCGGGGGGATTCAGCCCCAGCATTTT; CDR3aa: CASSPSGGIQPQHF
v_gene: TRBV18; j_gene: TRBJ2-3; d_gene: TRBD2; abundance: -; CDR3nt: TGTGCCAGCCTTTTAACCGGGACTAGTAACACAGATACGCAGTATTTT; CDR3aa: CASLLTGTSNTDTQYF
v_gene: TRBV7-8; j_gene: TRBJ2-7; d_gene: -; abundance: many; CDR3nt: TGTGCCAGCAGCGCCCAACAGGGCTACGAGCAGTACTTC; CDR3aa: CASSAQQGYEQYF
v_gene: TRBV10-2; j_gene: TRBJ1-1; d_gene: -; abundance: -; CDR3nt: TGCGCCAGCAGTTTCAAGAACACTGAAGCTTTCTTT; CDR3aa: CASSFKNTEAFF
v_gene: TRBV5-1; j_gene: TRBJ2-2; d_gene: -; abundance: few; CDR3nt: TGCGCCAGCAGCAGACTATCCCCCAACACCGGGGAGCTGTTTTTT; CDR3aa: CASSRLSPNTGELFF
v_gene: TRBV27; j_gene: TRBJ2-2; d_gene: TRBD2; abundance: many; CDR3nt: TGTGCCAGCAGTGTGACTAGCGGACTGAACACCGGGGAGCTGTTTTTT; CDR3aa: CASSVTSGLNTGELFF
v_gene: TRBV4-3; j_gene: TRBJ2-3; d_gene: TRBD2; abundance: many; CDR3nt: TGCGCCAGCAGCCAACGGCTAGCGGGGACAGATACGCAGTATTTT; CDR3aa: CASSQRLAGTDTQYF
v_gene: TRBV20-1; j_gene: TRBJ2-2; d_gene: -; abundance: few; CDR3nt: TGCAGTGCTACCGGGACGGAGGTCTGGGGCGGGGAGCTGTTTTTT; CDR3aa: CSATGTEVWGGELFF